Below, 11 T cell receptor beta chains from the same sample are listed, as sequenced in a study of T cell responses to AZD1222 COVID-19 vaccine. The repertoire was sequenced with immunoSEQ multiplex PCR; TCRdb's copy has only in-frame clones and lacks some. Of 140,000 to 150,000 clones listed, about 90% are singletons. The sequencing here drew on peripheral blood, taken 28 days after the second AZD1222 dose. These receptors came from an adult who received the AZD1222 COVID-19 vaccine.

This clone has more than one count but fewer than ten. The chain combines TRBV5-6 with TRBJ2-7; 10 positions agree with TRBD1. V lost 4 bases, J lost 4 bases, and 11 bases stayed unmatched. CDR1 is SGHDT, CDR2 YYEEEE, per germline. There are 16 residues in the CDR3. The CDR3 nucleotides read TGTGCCAGCAGCCTTAGGAGGACAGGGGGTGATTACGAGCAGTACTTC. Translating it yields CASSLRRTGGDYEQYF. The full variable domain, with the rest looked up from reference TRBV5-6 and TRBJ2-7, is DAGVTQSPTHLIKTRGQQVTLRCSPKSGHDTVSWYQQALGQGPQFIFQYYEEEERQRGNFPDRFSGHQFPNYSSELNVNALLLGDSALYLCASSLRRTGGDYEQYFGPGTRLTVT.

This CDR3 is CASSEGAFNEKLFF. CDR3 DNA: TGTGCCAGCAGCGAGGGGGCATTTAATGAAAAACTGTTTTTT. The rearrangement uses TRBV7-2 and TRBJ1-4; 7 nucleotides line up with TRBD1. V shed 5 bases and J 4 bases; nucleotides not matched to a gene: 4. The length of the CDR3 is 14 residues. In germline, CDR1 is SGHTA, CDR2 FQGNSA.

The chain employs TRBV30 and TRBJ1-6; maybe TRBD1 (5 bases). The V gene's germline CDR1 is GTSNPN and CDR2 SVGIG (reference sequence). CDR3 length: 16 amino acids. Trimming removed 3 bases at V and 6 bases at J, with 18 bases between. In nucleotides, the CDR3 is TGTGCCTGGAGCGACTGGCCGGGCAGGGCTAATTCACCCCTCCACTTT. Translating gives CAWSDWPGRANSPLHF. Complete variable domain (other parts from reference TRBV30 and TRBJ1-6): SQTIHQWPATLVQPVGSPLSLECTVEGTSNPNLYWYRQAAGRGLQLLFYSVGIGQISSEVPQNLSASRPQDRQFILSSKKLLLSDSGFYLCAWSDWPGRANSPLHFGNGTRLTVT.

The J gene is TRBJ2-3, the V gene TRBV2, with TRBD2 matching 8 bases. Per the germline V gene, CDR1 is SNHLY and CDR2 is FYNNEI. Trimming at V came to 4 bases and at J to 3 bases, leaving 9 bases not matched to a gene. This CDR3 region has 16 residues. CDR3 loop: CASSATTSARTDTQYF. CDR3 DNA: TGTGCCAGCAGTGCAACGACTAGCGCTCGGACAGATACGCAGTATTTT.

The J gene is TRBJ1-2, the V gene TRBV9; D may be TRBD1 (6 bases). V lost 1 base, J lost 8 bases, and 21 bases lay in between. The CDR3 is 16 residues long. Germline V gives CDR1 SGDLS, CDR2 YYNGEE. The DNA of the CDR3 is TGTGCCAGCAGCGTAAGGAAAACAGGGTCGGTCATAGGCTACACCTTC. It is translated as CASSVRKTGSVIGYTF.

The gene calls are TRBV5-1 and TRBJ2-7; D gene ambiguous. CDR3 length: 14 amino acids. From germline, CDR1 is SGHRS and CDR2 YFSETQ. Trimming shortened V by 2 bases and J by 2 bases, and 11 bases separated the two germline ends. Here the CDR3 reads CASSFSVQTYEQYF. CDR3 coding DNA: TGCGCCAGCAGCTTTTCGGTGCAGACCTACGAGCAGTACTTC. The whole variable domain, remainder taken from reference TRBV5-1 and TRBJ2-7, is KAGVTQTPRYLIKTRGQQVTLSCSPISGHRSVSWYQQTPGQGLQFLFEYFSETQRNKGNFPGRFSGRQFSNSRSEMNVSTLELGDSALYLCASSFSVQTYEQYFGPGTRLTVT.

The chain has TRBV20-1 and TRBJ1-3; D unresolved. The CDR3 sequence is 15 residues long. From germline, CDR1 is DFQATT and CDR2 SNEGSKA (reference sequence). V gave up 3 bases and J gave up 0 bases, with 12 bases separating them. Here the CDR3 DNA reads TGCAGTGCTAGTAATGCGTGGAGCTCTGGAAACACCATATATTTT. Translating it yields CSASNAWSSGNTIYF.

This clone was counted a single time. The chain has TRBV27 and TRBJ1-2; TRBD1 might be the D (5 bases). V shed 3 bases and J shed 2 bases, with 16 bases lying between them. The CDR3 has 16 amino acids. Per the germline V gene, CDR1 is MNHEY and CDR2 is SMNVEV (reference sequence). CDR3 sequence: CASSFTAGAGNYGYTF. The CDR3 DNA is TGTGCCAGCAGTTTCACGGCTGGGGCCGGCAACTATGGCTACACCTTC.

The V gene is TRBV12-5, the J gene TRBJ1-5, with D hard to call. Germline V gene lookup returns CDR1 LGHNT and CDR2 FRNRAP. Trimming took off 6 bases at V and 5 bases at J, with 8 bases between the two ends. The CDR3 sequence is 12 residues long. The CDR3 protein is CASGLIDQPQHF. The DNA for the CDR3 is TGTGCTAGTGGCCTCATAGATCAGCCCCAGCATTTT.

The chain joins TRBV6-4 to TRBJ2-1; 12 positions match TRBD2. Trimming cost V 6 bases and J 5 bases; bases outside gene matches: 5. Germline CDR1 and CDR2: MRHNA and SNTAGT. CDR3 size: 15 residues. This chain's CDR3 is CASSYGLAGNNEQFF. In DNA form, the CDR3 reads TGTGCCAGCAGCTATGGACTAGCGGGAAACAATGAGCAGTTCTTC.

This clone appeared a few times. The chain has TRBV19 and TRBJ1-5, with 9 nucleotides matching TRBD1. Germline V gene lookup returns CDR1 LNHDA and CDR2 SQIVND (reference sequence). Trimming cost V 6 bases and J 6 bases; bases outside gene matches: 6. The CDR3 runs to 14 residues. The CDR3 region has the DNA TGTGCCAGTAGCCCGACAGGGGGATCTCAGCCCCAGCATTTT. Its protein product is CASSPTGGSQPQHF.